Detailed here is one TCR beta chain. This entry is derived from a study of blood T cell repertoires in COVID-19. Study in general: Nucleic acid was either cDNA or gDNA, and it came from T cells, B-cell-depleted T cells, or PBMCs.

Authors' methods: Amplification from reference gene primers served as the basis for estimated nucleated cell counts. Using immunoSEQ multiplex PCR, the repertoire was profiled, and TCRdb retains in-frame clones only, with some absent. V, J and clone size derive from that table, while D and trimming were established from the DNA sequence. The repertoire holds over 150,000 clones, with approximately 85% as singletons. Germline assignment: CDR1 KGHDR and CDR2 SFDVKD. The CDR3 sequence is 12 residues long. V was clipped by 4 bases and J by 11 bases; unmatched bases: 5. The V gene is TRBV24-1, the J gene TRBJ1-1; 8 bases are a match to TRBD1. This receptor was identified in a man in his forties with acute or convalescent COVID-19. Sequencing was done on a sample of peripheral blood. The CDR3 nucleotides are TGTGCCACCAGTGACCGGACAGGGCGGGCTTTCTTT. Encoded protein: CATSDRTGRAFF.